This T cell receptor (beta chain) was sequenced in a study of OX40 agonist ivuxolimab in advanced cancers. Study-wide context: Ivuxolimab was an agonistic, fully human IgG2 monoclonal antibody directed against OX40 (CD134), a costimulatory receptor. Partial responses occurred in three dose-escalation patients: two with cutaneous melanoma and one with hepatocellular carcinoma. Intravenous ivuxolimab was administered to patients every 2 weeks at six dose levels: 0.01, 0.1, 0.3, 1.5, 3 and 10 mg/kg. The purpose of peripheral TCRbeta sequencing was to test whether ivuxolimab changed TCR sequence diversity and led to clonal T-cell expansion. The monotherapy dose-escalation portion (N ≈ 50 patients) of the phase I ivuxolimab trial is reported in the paper. Of the 50 or so patients in dose escalation, about 20 had hepatocellular carcinoma, some 15 had melanoma, 9 had renal cell carcinoma and 9 had head and neck cancer. Prior anti-PD-1, anti-PD-L1 or anti-CTLA-4 therapy was permitted, and approximately 39% of dose-escalation patients had received checkpoint inhibitors. A male proportion of around 80% and a mean age of approximately 55 years, ranging from roughly 23 to 80, were recorded for the dose-escalation cohort.

As regards this clone: No antigen is known for it. No base qualities exist here, and no much larger clone lies one base off it.

Genomic DNA was isolated from the sorted cells so that the TCRbeta CDR3 region could be sequenced. TCRbeta CDR3 regions were sequenced using the immunoSEQ Assay. TCRdb holds this immuneACCESS table with in-frame rearrangements only. Some clones are missing; in checked studies, unresolved V genes explain under half, and the rest has no known cause. The sample yields about 48,000 clones; more than 75% were counted once. The ten top clones hold around 9% of the sample. Points the paper makes about the study in general: At doses of 0.1 to 3.0 mg/kg, clonal expansion of both CD4+ and CD8+ T cells in blood was seen between baseline and week 6. In the 0.1-3.0 mg/kg groups, partial responders had among the lowest normalized peripheral clonal expansion, particularly in CD8+ T cells. On average, CD8+ T cells showed more expanded clones than CD4+ T cells after ivuxolimab. Low levels of normalized T-cell clonal expansion were also seen in some patients who did not respond. The antigen specificity of the clonally expanded peripheral T cells was not determined.

CDR1 and CDR2 are read off the germline V gene as MDHEN and SYDVKM. Its CDR3 holds 15 amino acids, cysteine through phenylalanine. This entry keeps only the CDR3 DNA: 45 bases, framed from base 1. Clipping removes 3 bases from V and 2 bases from J, with 1 as the unmatched junction base count. The trial excluded patients who had a history of autoimmune disease or who were on systemic immunosuppression. Peripheral blood for TCR sequencing was collected from all dose cohorts at baseline, on cycle 4 day 1, and on cycle 7 day 1. Samples were obtained from an open-label, multicenter, first-in-human phase I dose-escalation trial of ivuxolimab. Adults with locally advanced or metastatic melanoma, renal cell, hepatocellular, or head and neck squamous cell carcinoma were enrolled in the trial. Before TCR sequencing, CD4+ and CD8+ T cells were separately sorted from peripheral blood.

The input for sequencing was CD4+ or CD8+ T cells sorted from blood, taken in a trial of the OX40 agonist ivuxolimab. The chain is encoded by TRBV28 joined to TRBJ2-3; the junction holds 11 bases that match TRBD1. The source of this sequence is an adult with an advanced solid tumor such as melanoma, head and neck, liver or kidney cancer. The nucleotides read TGTGCCAGCAGTTTGGACAGGGGGCCCACAGATACGCAGTATTTT. This yields the protein CASSLDRGPTDTQYF.